There are many counts of the clone carrying this T cell receptor beta chain. Its antigen is still unknown. This record comes from a study of T cells after yellow fever vaccination. About the study: SMART-Seq v4 Ultra Low Input prepared the low-cell-number fractions. Study outcomes and limitations: The study found a weaker secondary response that peaked faster, day 5 versus 15.

Trimming removed 7 bases from V and 0 bases from J; junction bases left unmatched: 9. The CDR3 consists of 16 residues. MiXCR, run by TCRdb on the 5' RACE reads, gives a single entry per CDR3 protein. The repertoire holds about 340,000 distinct CDR3 sequences, with roughly 4% as singletons. The TCR originated in a young man who received the YFV17D yellow fever vaccine. Sample: PBMCs, taken 5 days after the yellow fever booster vaccination. The J gene is TRBJ2-5, the V gene TRBV12-3 or TRBV12-4, with 9 bases lining up with TRBD2. CDR3 residues: CASKTGTSKYQETQYF. For the CDR3, the DNA is TGTGCCAGCAAGACCGGGACTAGCAAATACCAAGAGACCCAGTACTTC.